These 26 T cell receptor beta chains were all obtained from the same sample, sequenced in a study of blood T cell repertoires in COVID-19. The repertoire was sequenced with immunoSEQ multiplex PCR; TCRdb's copy has only in-frame clones and lacks some. This repertoire shows tens of thousands of clones, 65% to 90% found once; its top ten account for 40% to 50%. What was sequenced was peripheral blood. Receptors originate from a man older than 75 with acute or convalescent COVID-19.

V gene TRBV14 combines with J gene TRBJ1-2; 9 bases line up with TRBD1. This CDR3 is built from 19 residues. The junction had 12 bases not matched to a gene; V was cut back by 0 bases and J by 1 base. Germline V CDR1 and CDR2: SGHDN, FVKESK. The CDR3 DNA follows: TGTGCCAGCAGCCAAGATTACCCGGGACAGGGTAGGAGTAACTATGGCTACACCTTC. Translated: CASSQDYPGQGRSNYGYTF.

This clone was detected once. The V gene is TRBV5-1, the J gene TRBJ2-3; 9 nucleotides match TRBD2. The CDR3 contains 16 residues. Germline lookup yields CDR1 SGHRS and CDR2 YFSETQ. V gave up 6 bases and J gave up 2 bases; unmatched junction bases: 10. The chain's CDR3 is CASTPVLAGATDTQYF. CDR3 coding DNA: TGCGCCAGCACCCCCGTGTTAGCGGGGGCCACAGATACGCAGTATTTT.

This clone was observed once. Here the CDR3 reads CASSLREGARGSYNEQFF. For the CDR3, the DNA is TGTGCCAGCAGCTTGCGGGAGGGAGCCCGGGGCTCCTACAATGAGCAGTTCTTC. The chain couples TRBV7-2 to TRBJ2-1, with TRBD2 identical over 9 bases. The trim removed 3 bases at V and 0 bases at J, leaving 9 bases unmatched. The germline V gene has CDR1 SGHTA and CDR2 FQGNSA. The CDR3 loop spans 18 amino acids.

The gene calls are TRBV5-1 and TRBJ1-5; 10 bases match TRBD1. CDR1 is SGHRS and CDR2 is YFSETQ in the germline V gene. With V trimmed by 2 bases and J by 4 bases, 6 bases remained unmatched. The CDR3 has 16 residues. The DNA of the CDR3 is TGCGCCAGCAGCTTAGGGGGACAGGGGCCTAATCAGCCCCAGCATTTT. Translation: CASSLGGQGPNQPQHF.

V and J are TRBV7-2 and TRBJ2-7, with TRBD1 matching 8 bases. This CDR3 has 15 amino acids. The trim removed 3 bases at V and 5 bases at J, leaving 9 bases unmatched. CDR1 and CDR2 from the germline V gene are SGHTA and FQGNSA. The CDR3 region has the DNA TGTGCCAGCAGCTTTGGGGCAGGGGGCTTACACGAGCAGTACTTC. Its translation is CASSFGAGGLHEQYF. The full variable domain, with the rest looked up from reference TRBV7-2 and TRBJ2-7, is GAGVSQSPSNKVTEKGKDVELRCDPISGHTALYWYRQSLGQGLEFLIYFQGNSAPDKSGLPSDRFSAERTGGSVSTLTIQRTQQEDSAVYLCASSFGAGGLHEQYFGPGTRLTVT.

The chain joins TRBV5-4 to TRBJ1-1; 7 nucleotides line up with TRBD1. J gave up 4 bases and V 4 bases, and 4 bases lay outside the gene matches. The V gene's germline CDR1 is SGHNT and CDR2 YYREEE (reference sequence). The length of the CDR3 is 13 residues. CDR3 coding DNA: TGTGCCAGCAGCCGACAGGGTGGCACTGAAGCTTTCTTT. Protein: CASSRQGGTEAFF.

V usage is TRBV7-2 and J usage is TRBJ2-1; 8 bases map to TRBD2. The ends lost 5 bases at V and 2 bases at J; junction bases unmatched: 5. Germline V gene data show CDR1 as SGHTA and CDR2 as FQGNSA. This CDR3 is built from 15 residues. CDR3 nucleotides: TGTGCCAGCAGCACGCAAGCGGGAGCCTACAATGAGCAGTTCTTC. Amino acids: CASSTQAGAYNEQFF.

The chain uses TRBV28 and TRBJ1-2, with D perhaps TRBD1 (6 bases). Trimming removed 5 bases at V and 7 bases at J, with 23 bases between. Germline V gene lookup returns CDR1 MDHEN and CDR2 SYDVKM. The CDR3 loop spans 16 amino acids. The CDR3 DNA sequence: TGTGCCAGCAGTGTATTTGGCTCCCAAACAGGGAGTGGCTACACCTTC. Translated: CASSVFGSQTGSGYTF.

This chain uses TRBV18 with TRBJ2-1; D ambiguous. CDR1 is KGHSH and CDR2 is LQKENI in the germline V gene. V shed 0 bases and J shed 5 bases, with 5 bases lying between them. The CDR3 totals 13 residues. The CDR3 loop is CASSPPGNNEQFF. CDR3 bases: TGTGCCAGCTCACCACCCGGTAACAATGAGCAGTTCTTC.

The chain employs TRBV9 and TRBJ2-7, with 14 bases matching TRBD2. Germline values: CDR1 SGDLS, CDR2 YYNGEE. The CDR3 totals 15 residues. The J segment lost 3 bases and the V segment lost 4 bases, leaving 3 bases of the junction unmatched. The CDR3 here is CASSTGTSGSYEQYF. Written as DNA, the CDR3 is TGTGCCAGCAGCACCGGGACTAGCGGGAGCTACGAGCAGTACTTC.

This sequence joins TRBV5-1 and TRBJ2-6; D perhaps matches TRBD1 (6 bases). Trimming left V 0 bases short and J 0 bases short, with 7 bases between. The CDR3 contains 16 residues. Germline CDR1 and CDR2: SGHRS and YFSETQ. CDR3 loop: CASSLGDTSGANVLTF. CDR3 bases: TGCGCCAGCAGCTTGGGGGACACCTCTGGGGCCAACGTCCTGACTTTC. The full variable domain, in which reference TRBV5-1 and TRBJ2-6 provide the parts outside the CDR3, is KAGVTQTPRYLIKTRGQQVTLSCSPISGHRSVSWYQQTPGQGLQFLFEYFSETQRNKGNFPGRFSGRQFSNSRSEMNVSTLELGDSALYLCASSLGDTSGANVLTFGAGSRLTVL.

The chain couples TRBV4-1 to TRBJ2-2, with D uncertain. Trimming took off 1 base at V and 3 bases at J, with 3 bases between the two ends. In germline, CDR1 is MGHRA, CDR2 YSYEKL. There are 13 residues in the CDR3. CDR3 nucleotide sequence: TGCGCCAGCAGCCAAGTATACACCGGGGAGCTGTTTTTT. It yields the protein CASSQVYTGELFF.

The chain links TRBV7-2 to TRBJ2-3; TRBD2 is a possible D gene (5 bases). There are 18 residues in the CDR3. In germline, CDR1 is SGHTA, CDR2 FQGNSA. V gave up 1 base and J gave up 0 bases, with 17 bases separating them. CDR3 nucleotide sequence: TGTGCCAGCAGCTTAGTGCCCTCAACCGGGGTTAGCACAGATACGCAGTATTTT. This encodes CASSLVPSTGVSTDTQYF.

The rearrangement joins TRBV4-1 to TRBJ2-7, with D possibly matching TRBD2 (5 bases). The CDR3 totals 18 residues. The germline V and J ends were trimmed by 1 base and 0 bases, with 19 bases remaining between them. CDR1 MGHRA and CDR2 YSYEKL come from the germline V gene. CDR3 sequence reads: CASSQAVLSQRISYEQYF. The CDR3 nucleotides are TGCGCCAGCAGCCAAGCAGTCCTAAGTCAGCGGATCTCCTACGAGCAGTACTTC.

The rearrangement joins TRBV29-1 to TRBJ2-7; 9 nucleotides match TRBD1. The CDR3 consists of 13 residues. J was trimmed by 2 bases and V by 6 bases; bases with no gene match: 5. Germline CDR1 SQVTM, CDR2 ANQGSEA. CDR3 amino acids: CSVWDRVPYEQYF. CDR3 bases: TGCAGCGTCTGGGACAGGGTACCCTACGAGCAGTACTTC.

V is TRBV7-3 and J is TRBJ1-3, with D possibly being TRBD1 (5 bases). Per the germline V gene, CDR1 is SGHTA and CDR2 is FQGTGA. The CDR3 contains 13 residues. V lost 3 bases to trimming and J lost 8 bases, with 11 bases between them. Here the CDR3 reads CASSLRDGDTIYF. The CDR3 DNA reads TGTGCCAGCAGCTTGCGGGACGGGGACACCATATATTTT. Based on the CDR3 plus reference TRBV7-3 and TRBJ1-3, the full variable domain is GAGVSQTPSNKVTEKGKYVELRCDPISGHTALYWYRQSLGQGPEFLIYFQGTGAADDSGLPNDRFFAVRPEGSVSTLKIQRTERGDSAVYLCASSLRDGDTIYFGEGSWLTVV.

This clone was picked up a small number of times. The chain is built from TRBV2 and TRBJ1-4; perhaps TRBD1 as D (5 bases). Between the trimmed V and J ends, which lost 5 bases and 8 bases, there was a span of 18 bases. This CDR3 is 15 amino acids long. Per the germline V gene, CDR1 is SNHLY and CDR2 is FYNNEI. The CDR3 is CASSLGQAPAEKLFF. DNA for the CDR3: TGTGCCAGCAGTTTGGGGCAGGCTCCCGCGGAAAAACTGTTTTTT.

The chain couples TRBV10-3 to TRBJ2-1; 12 bases line up with TRBD2. The CDR3 has 20 amino acids. Germline CDR1 ENHRY, CDR2 SYGVKD. V lost 8 bases, J lost 1 base, and 18 bases stayed unmatched. The CDR3 bases are TGTGCCATCTTCCATTCTAGCGGGGGGGTACTTAGGTCGTCCTACAATGAGCAGTTCTTC. Its protein product is CAIFHSSGGVLRSSYNEQFF.

V is TRBV19 and J is TRBJ2-7; 7 positions match TRBD1. Germline loops: CDR1 LNHDA, CDR2 SQIVND (reference sequence). J was trimmed by 1 base and V by 3 bases; bases with no gene match: 6. The CDR3 sequence is 15 residues long. This CDR3 reads CASSIIGTASYEQYF. The CDR3 DNA reads as TGTGCCAGTAGTATTATAGGGACAGCTTCCTACGAGCAGTACTTC.

This chain joins TRBV19 and TRBJ1-5; the D gene is possibly TRBD1 (5 bases). Between the trimmed V and J ends, which lost 5 bases and 2 bases, there was a span of 10 bases. The CDR3 has 14 residues. Looked up from germline, CDR1 is LNHDA and CDR2 is SQIVND (reference sequence). This CDR3 is CASSGGVGNQPQHF. DNA for the CDR3: TGTGCCAGTAGTGGAGGGGTAGGCAATCAGCCCCAGCATTTT. Complete variable domain (other parts from reference TRBV19 and TRBJ1-5): DGGITQSPKYLFRKEGQNVTLSCEQNLNHDAMYWYRQDPGQGLRLIYYSQIVNDFQKGDIAEGYSVSREKKESFPLTVTSAQKNPTAFYLCASSGGVGNQPQHFGDGTRLSIL.

V gene TRBV18 combines with J gene TRBJ2-1; 7 bases are a match to TRBD2. CDR1 and CDR2 from the germline V gene are KGHSH and LQKENI. J was trimmed by 4 bases and V by 0 bases; bases with no gene match: 3. The CDR3 is 15 residues long. CDR3: CASSPPTGGYNEQFF. The CDR3 DNA reads TGTGCCAGCTCACCACCAACGGGGGGATACAATGAGCAGTTCTTC.

The V and J genes are TRBV6-5 and TRBJ1-3, with D possibly matching TRBD1 (6 bases). The germline gives CDR1 MNHEY, CDR2 SVGAGI. The CDR3 has 16 residues. With 0 bases removed from V and 0 bases from J, the gap between germline ends came to 9 bases. CDR3 coding DNA: TGTGCCAGCAGTTACTCCGACAGGATCTCTGGAAACACCATATATTTT. Translating it yields CASSYSDRISGNTIYF.

This chain links TRBV6-2 or TRBV6-3 with TRBJ2-3, with TRBD2 matching over 7 bases. This CDR3 comprises 15 residues. Germline CDR1 MNHEY, CDR2 SVGEGT. V gave up 3 bases and J gave up 2 bases; unmatched junction bases: 5. CDR3 bases: TGTGCCAGCAGTTATGGGGGGGATCCCACAGATACGCAGTATTTT. Translating gives CASSYGGDPTDTQYF.

This sequence joins TRBV7-6 and TRBJ2-1; TRBD2 is a possible D gene (5 bases). V was shortened by 6 bases and J by 1 base, with 16 bases between the two germline ends. The CDR3 extends over 16 amino acids. Germline V CDR1 and CDR2: SGHVS, FNYEAQ. In DNA, the CDR3 is TGTGCCAGCAGTCTAATGGGAGCTCAATCCTACAATGAGCAGTTCTTC. It translates to CASSLMGAQSYNEQFF.

This clone was seen a few times. The chain joins TRBV27 to TRBJ2-2; a weak D match, TRBD2 (5 bases). Germline values: CDR1 MNHEY, CDR2 SMNVEV (reference sequence). The CDR3 has 16 residues. Deletions cut 6 bases from V and 3 bases from J, with 17 bases between. The CDR3 bases are TGTGCCAGCAGCCCTGGGCCTAGCTGGGACACCGGGGAGCTGTTTTTT. Its translation is CASSPGPSWDTGELFF.

The CDR3 nucleotides are TGCGCCAGCAGCTTGGCCGGGACAGGGAGGACTGAAGCTTTCTTT. The encoded protein is CASSLAGTGRTEAFF. This chain links TRBV5-1 with TRBJ1-1, with 9 bases fitting TRBD1. The CDR3 runs 15 residues. CDR1 and CDR2 (germline): SGHRS, YFSETQ. V lost 0 bases to trimming and J lost 5 bases; unmatched junction nucleotides: 5.